These 8 T cell receptor beta chains share one sample of origin, sequenced in a study of shared clonotypes between healthy human individuals. Data came from immunoSEQ multiplex PCR; TCRdb stores just in-frame clones and leaves some out. This sample has millions of clones, with around 90% found just once. What was sequenced was naive CD4+ T cells sorted from blood. Sample subset: CD45RA+ positively selected. The receptor source for this set is a man aged 18-30 years in good health.

In this sample, this clone turned up once. This chain links TRBV19 with TRBJ1-2; possible D gene TRBD1, 6 bases. There are 16 residues in the CDR3. The germline V gene encodes CDR1 LNHDA and CDR2 SQIVND (reference sequence). Trimming stripped 6 bases from V and 1 base from J, with 18 bases between. In DNA, the CDR3 is TGTGCCAGTAGGAGGGGCGACAGGACCTATAACTATGGCTACACCTTC. Residues: CASRRGDRTYNYGYTF.

The rearrangement uses TRBV9 and TRBJ2-5; 12 nucleotides line up with TRBD2. CDR1 and CDR2 (germline): SGDLS, YYNGEE. Trimming cost V 3 bases and J 4 bases; bases outside gene matches: 7. The CDR3 loop spans 16 amino acids. The CDR3 DNA is TGTGCCAGCAGCGGCGAACTAGCGGGAGGCGTAGAGACCCAGTACTTC. It yields the protein CASSGELAGGVETQYF.

The table lists this clone with a count of one. V and J are TRBV13 and TRBJ2-3, with 9 nucleotides matching TRBD2. CDR3 length: 15 residues. Germline V gene sequence: CDR1 PRHDT, CDR2 FYEKMQ (reference sequence). Trimming cost V 5 bases and J 1 base; bases outside gene matches: 4. This CDR3 reads CASSTRLAGTDTQYF. The CDR3 DNA reads TGTGCCAGCAGCACACGACTAGCGGGCACAGATACGCAGTATTTT.

The CDR3 spells CASSYSYRETQYF. In nucleotides, the CDR3 is TGTGCCAGCAGTTACTCTTATCGGGAGACCCAGTACTTC. The rearrangement links TRBV6-6 to TRBJ2-5; D gene unclear. Looked up from germline, CDR1 is MNHNY and CDR2 is SVGAGI (reference sequence). The CDR3 extends over 13 amino acids. V dropped 0 bases and J dropped 5 bases, with 7 bases sitting between them.

V is TRBV30 and J is TRBJ2-1, with D perhaps TRBD2 (5 bases). With 1 base removed from V and 7 bases from J, the gap between germline ends came to 11 bases. CDR1 GTSNPN and CDR2 SVGIG come from the germline V gene (reference sequence). CDR3 size: 13 residues. The CDR3 DNA is TGTGCCTGGAGTGCTGACTATTCGAATGAGCAGTTCTTC. It codes for CAWSADYSNEQFF.

The rearrangement uses TRBV7-2 and TRBJ2-5; D not resolved. The CDR3 loop spans 17 amino acids. The V and J ends lost 4 bases and 4 bases respectively, with 22 bases between them. Germline CDR1 SGHTA, CDR2 FQGNSA. The CDR3 nucleotides read TGTGCCAGCAGCTCCCTCGGCCCTGGCAGCCTCCGAGAGACCCAGTACTTC. Translation gives CASSSLGPGSLRETQYF.

The CDR3 loop is CASSYNPAGYGYTF. The DNA for the CDR3 is TGTGCCAGCAGTTATAATCCGGCCGGCTATGGCTACACCTTC. The rearrangement joins TRBV6-5 to TRBJ1-2; D call uncertain. With 3 bases removed from V and 4 bases from J, the gap between germline ends came to 12 bases. The CDR3 is made up of 14 amino acids. Per germline, CDR1 MNHEY and CDR2 SVGAGI.

J is TRBJ1-1 and V is TRBV18; D not resolved. Trimming stripped 6 bases from V and 0 bases from J, with 8 bases between. The CDR3 is made up of 13 amino acids. The germline gives CDR1 KGHSH, CDR2 LQKENI. CDR3 protein: CASSYSLNTEAFF. CDR3 nucleotide sequence: TGTGCCAGCTCCTACAGTTTGAACACTGAAGCTTTCTTT.